This T cell receptor beta chain was sequenced in a study of CD8 T cells in Susac syndrome. Reverse transcription of about 0.5 to 1 ug RNA was performed with random hexamers. TCRdb reprocessed the immunoSEQ multiplex PCR reads with MiXCR, giving one entry per CDR3 protein. The table lists roughly 150,000 distinct CDR3 sequences, 85% to 95% of them singletons. The CDR3 spans 14 residues. Per the germline V gene, CDR1 is SGHDN and CDR2 is FVKESK. Trimming took 1 base from V and 0 from J, leaving 7 bases between them. Overall study results and limits: Across the total CD8+ repertoires, around 15 Susac-specific public clones were detected, and across the CD8+ TEMRA repertoires, a few such clones were detected. In Susac syndrome, CD8+ expansion was highest in TEMRA and active disease.

This clonotype occurred once. The antigen remains undetermined. What was sequenced was CD8+ T cells from PBMCs. This clonotype originated in a human donor with Susac syndrome. This chain links TRBV14 with TRBJ2-7; a possible D gene is TRBD2 (5 bases). The CDR3 sequence: CASSQAAGSYEQYF. As DNA, the CDR3 is TGTGCCAGCAGCCAAGCCGCGGGCTCCTACGAGCAGTACTTC. The full variable domain, completed using reference TRBV14 and TRBJ2-7, is EAGVTQFPSHSVIEKGQTVTLRCDPISGHDNLYWYRRVMGKEIKFLLHFVKESKQDESGMPNNRFLAERTGGTYSTLKVQPAELEDSGVYFCASSQAAGSYEQYFGPGTRLTVT.